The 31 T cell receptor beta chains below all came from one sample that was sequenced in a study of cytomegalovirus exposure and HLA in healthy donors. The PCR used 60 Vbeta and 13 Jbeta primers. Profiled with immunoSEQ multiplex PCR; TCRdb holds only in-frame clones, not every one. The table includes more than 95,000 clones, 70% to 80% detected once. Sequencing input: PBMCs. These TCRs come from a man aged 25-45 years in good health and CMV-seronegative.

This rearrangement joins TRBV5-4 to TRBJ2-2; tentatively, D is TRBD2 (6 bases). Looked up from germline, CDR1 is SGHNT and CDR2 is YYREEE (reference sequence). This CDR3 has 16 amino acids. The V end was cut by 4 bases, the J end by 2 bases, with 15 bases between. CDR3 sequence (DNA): TGTGCCAGCAGCGGCGGGACGGGCACAAACACCGGGGAGCTGTTTTTT. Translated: CASSGGTGTNTGELFF.

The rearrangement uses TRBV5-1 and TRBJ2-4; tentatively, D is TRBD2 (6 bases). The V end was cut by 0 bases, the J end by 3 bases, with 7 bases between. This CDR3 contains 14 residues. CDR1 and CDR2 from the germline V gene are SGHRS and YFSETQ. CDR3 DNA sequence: TGCGCCAGCAGCTTGGCGCGGGGCAAAAACATTCAGTACTTC. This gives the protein CASSLARGKNIQYF.

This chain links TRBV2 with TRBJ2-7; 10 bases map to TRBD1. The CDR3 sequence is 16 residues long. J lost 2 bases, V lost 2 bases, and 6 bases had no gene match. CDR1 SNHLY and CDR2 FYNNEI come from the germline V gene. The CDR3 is CASSERSGTGAYEQYF. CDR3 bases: TGTGCCAGCAGTGAAAGGTCCGGGACAGGGGCCTACGAGCAGTACTTC.

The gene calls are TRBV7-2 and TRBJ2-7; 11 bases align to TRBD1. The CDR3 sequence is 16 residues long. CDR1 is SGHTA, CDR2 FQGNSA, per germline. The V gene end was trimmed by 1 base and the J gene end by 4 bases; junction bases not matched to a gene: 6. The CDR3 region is CASSLDGGQGAYEQYF. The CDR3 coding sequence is TGTGCCAGCAGCTTAGATGGTGGACAGGGGGCATACGAGCAGTACTTC.

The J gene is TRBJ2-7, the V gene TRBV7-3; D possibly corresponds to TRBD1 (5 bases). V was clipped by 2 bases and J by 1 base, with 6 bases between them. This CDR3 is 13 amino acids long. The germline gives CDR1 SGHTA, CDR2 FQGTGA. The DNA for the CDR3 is TGTGCCAGCAGCTTAGCAGGGTCCTACGAGCAGTACTTC. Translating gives CASSLAGSYEQYF. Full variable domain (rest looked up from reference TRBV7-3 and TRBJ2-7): GAGVSQTPSNKVTEKGKYVELRCDPISGHTALYWYRQSLGQGPEFLIYFQGTGAADDSGLPNDRFFAVRPEGSVSTLKIQRTERGDSAVYLCASSLAGSYEQYFGPGTRLTVT.

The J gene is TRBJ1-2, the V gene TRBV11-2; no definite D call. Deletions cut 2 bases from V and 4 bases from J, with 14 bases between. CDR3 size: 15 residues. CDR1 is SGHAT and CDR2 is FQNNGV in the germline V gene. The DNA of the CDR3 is TGTGCCAGCAGCTTACAAGGGAGGCATGCCTATGGCTACACCTTC. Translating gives CASSLQGRHAYGYTF.

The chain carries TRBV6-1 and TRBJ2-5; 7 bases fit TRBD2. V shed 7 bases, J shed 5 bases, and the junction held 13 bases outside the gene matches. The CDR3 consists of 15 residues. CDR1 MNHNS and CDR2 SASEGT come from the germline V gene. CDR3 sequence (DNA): TGTGCCAGCACCTCGACCGGGACTACAAGGGAGACCCAGTACTTC. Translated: CASTSTGTTRETQYF.

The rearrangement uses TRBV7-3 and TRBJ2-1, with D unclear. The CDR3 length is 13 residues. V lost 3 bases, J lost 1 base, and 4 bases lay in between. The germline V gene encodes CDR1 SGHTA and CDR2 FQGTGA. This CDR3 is CASSFSSYNEQFF. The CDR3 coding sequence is TGTGCCAGCAGCTTTTCTTCCTACAATGAGCAGTTCTTC.

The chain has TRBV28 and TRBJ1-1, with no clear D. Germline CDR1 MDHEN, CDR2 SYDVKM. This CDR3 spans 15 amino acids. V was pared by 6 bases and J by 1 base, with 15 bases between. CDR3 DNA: TGTGCCAGCAGGCCCTCCTGGAGGGAGAACACTGAAGCTTTCTTT. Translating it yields CASRPSWRENTEAFF. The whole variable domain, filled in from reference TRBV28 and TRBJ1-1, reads DVKVTQSSRYLVKRTGEKVFLECVQDMDHENMFWYRQDPGLGLRLIYFSYDVKMKEKGDIPEGYSVSREKKERFSLILESASTNQTSMYLCASRPSWRENTEAFFGQGTRLTVV.

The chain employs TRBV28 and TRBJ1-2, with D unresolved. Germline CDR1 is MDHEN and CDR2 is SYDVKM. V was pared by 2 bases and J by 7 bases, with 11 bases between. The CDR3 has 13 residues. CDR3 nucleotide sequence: TGTGCCAGCAGTTTAACAGCCTCGGCTGGCTACACCTTC. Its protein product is CASSLTASAGYTF.

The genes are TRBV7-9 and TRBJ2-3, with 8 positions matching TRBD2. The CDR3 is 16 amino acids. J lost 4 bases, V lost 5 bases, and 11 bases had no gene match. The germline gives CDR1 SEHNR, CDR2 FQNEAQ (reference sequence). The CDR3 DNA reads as TGTGCCAGCAGCCTACCGGGACTAGAACTTTCAGATACGCAGTATTTT. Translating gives CASSLPGLELSDTQYF.

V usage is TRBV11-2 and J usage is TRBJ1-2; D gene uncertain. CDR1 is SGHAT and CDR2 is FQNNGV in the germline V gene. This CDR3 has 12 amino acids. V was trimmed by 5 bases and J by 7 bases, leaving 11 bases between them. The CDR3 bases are TGTGCCAGCAGCAAAGAGGGTCCTGGCTACACCTTC. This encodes CASSKEGPGYTF.

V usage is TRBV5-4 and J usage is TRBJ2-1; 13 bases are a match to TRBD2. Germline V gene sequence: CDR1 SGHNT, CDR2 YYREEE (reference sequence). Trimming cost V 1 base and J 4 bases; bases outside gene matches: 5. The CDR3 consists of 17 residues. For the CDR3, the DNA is TGTGCCAGCAGCTTGTCTCGGACTAGCGGGAGTTACAATGAGCAGTTCTTC. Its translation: CASSLSRTSGSYNEQFF. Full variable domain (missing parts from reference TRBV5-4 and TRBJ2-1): ETGVTQSPTHLIKTRGQQVTLRCSSQSGHNTVSWYQQALGQGPQFIFQYYREEENGRGNFPPRFSGLQFPNYSSELNVNALELDDSALYLCASSLSRTSGSYNEQFFGPGTRLTVL.

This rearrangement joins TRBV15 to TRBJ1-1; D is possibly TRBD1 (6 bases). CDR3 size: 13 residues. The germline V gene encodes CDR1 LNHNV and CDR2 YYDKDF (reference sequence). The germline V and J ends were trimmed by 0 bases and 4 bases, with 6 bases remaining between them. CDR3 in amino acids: CATSRDRGTEAFF. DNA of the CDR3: TGTGCCACCAGCAGAGACAGGGGCACTGAAGCTTTCTTT.

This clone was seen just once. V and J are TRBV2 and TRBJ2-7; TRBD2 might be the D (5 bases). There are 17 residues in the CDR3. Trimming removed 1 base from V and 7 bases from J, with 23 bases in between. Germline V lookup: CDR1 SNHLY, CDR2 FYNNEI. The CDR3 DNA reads TGTGCCAGCAGTGAAGGGGTTGGGAGCGTTCCGGGTGGGGAGCAGTACTTC. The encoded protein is CASSEGVGSVPGGEQYF.

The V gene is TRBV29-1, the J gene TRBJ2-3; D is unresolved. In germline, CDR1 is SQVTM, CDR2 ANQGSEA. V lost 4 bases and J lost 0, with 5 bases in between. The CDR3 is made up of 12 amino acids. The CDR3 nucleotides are TGCAGCGTTGCCCTTAGCACAGATACGCAGTATTTT. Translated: CSVALSTDTQYF.

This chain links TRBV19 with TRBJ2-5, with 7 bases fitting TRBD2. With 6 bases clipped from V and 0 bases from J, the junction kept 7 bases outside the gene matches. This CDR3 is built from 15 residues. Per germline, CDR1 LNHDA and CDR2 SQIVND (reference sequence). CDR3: CASRASGGNQETQYF. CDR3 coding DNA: TGTGCCAGTAGGGCTAGCGGAGGTAACCAAGAGACCCAGTACTTC.

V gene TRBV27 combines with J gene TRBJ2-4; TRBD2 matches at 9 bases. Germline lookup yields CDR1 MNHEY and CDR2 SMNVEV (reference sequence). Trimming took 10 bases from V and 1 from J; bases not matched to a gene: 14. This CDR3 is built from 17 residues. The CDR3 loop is CAKCGLAGWWAKNIQYF. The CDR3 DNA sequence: TGTGCCAAATGTGGCCTAGCGGGATGGTGGGCCAAAAACATTCAGTACTTC.

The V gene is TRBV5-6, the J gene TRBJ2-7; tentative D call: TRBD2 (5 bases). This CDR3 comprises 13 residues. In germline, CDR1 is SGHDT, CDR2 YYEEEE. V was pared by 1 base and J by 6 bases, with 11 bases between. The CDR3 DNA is TGTGCCAGCAGCTTGATAGCGTGGCCCGAGCAGTACTTC. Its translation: CASSLIAWPEQYF. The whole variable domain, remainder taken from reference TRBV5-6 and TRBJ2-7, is DAGVTQSPTHLIKTRGQQVTLRCSPKSGHDTVSWYQQALGQGPQFIFQYYEEEERQRGNFPDRFSGHQFPNYSSELNVNALLLGDSALYLCASSLIAWPEQYFGPGTRLTVT.

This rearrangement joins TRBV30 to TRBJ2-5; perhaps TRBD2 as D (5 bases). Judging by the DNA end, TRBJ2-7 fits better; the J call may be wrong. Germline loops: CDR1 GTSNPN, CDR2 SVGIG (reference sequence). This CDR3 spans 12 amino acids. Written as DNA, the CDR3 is TGTGCCTGGAGTGGGAGCGGATACGAGCAGTACTTC. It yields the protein CAWSGSGYEQYF.

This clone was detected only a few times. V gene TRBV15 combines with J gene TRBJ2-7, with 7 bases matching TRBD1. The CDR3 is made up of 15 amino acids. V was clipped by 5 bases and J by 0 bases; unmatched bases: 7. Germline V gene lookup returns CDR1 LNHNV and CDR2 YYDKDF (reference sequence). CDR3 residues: CATSSGRDSSYEQYF. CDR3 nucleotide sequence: TGTGCCACCAGCTCAGGTCGGGACAGCTCCTACGAGCAGTACTTC.

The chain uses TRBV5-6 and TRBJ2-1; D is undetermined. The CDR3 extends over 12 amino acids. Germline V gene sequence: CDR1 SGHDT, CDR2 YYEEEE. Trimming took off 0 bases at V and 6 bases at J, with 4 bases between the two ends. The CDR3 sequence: CASSLGGNEQFF. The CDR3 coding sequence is TGTGCCAGCAGCTTGGGCGGCAATGAGCAGTTCTTC.

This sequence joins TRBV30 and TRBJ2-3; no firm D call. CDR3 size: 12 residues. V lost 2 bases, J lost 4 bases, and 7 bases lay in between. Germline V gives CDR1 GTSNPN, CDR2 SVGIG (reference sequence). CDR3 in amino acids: CAWSTTADTQYF. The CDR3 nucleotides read TGTGCCTGGAGTACTACTGCAGATACGCAGTATTTT.

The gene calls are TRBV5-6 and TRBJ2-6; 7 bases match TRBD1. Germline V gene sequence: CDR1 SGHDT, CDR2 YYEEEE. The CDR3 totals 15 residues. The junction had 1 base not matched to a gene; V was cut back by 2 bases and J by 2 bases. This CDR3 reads CASSLQGTGANVLTF. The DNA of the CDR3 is TGTGCCAGCAGCTTACAGGGGACTGGGGCCAACGTCCTGACTTTC. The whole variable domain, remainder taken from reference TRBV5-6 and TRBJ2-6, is DAGVTQSPTHLIKTRGQQVTLRCSPKSGHDTVSWYQQALGQGPQFIFQYYEEEERQRGNFPDRFSGHQFPNYSSELNVNALLLGDSALYLCASSLQGTGANVLTFGAGSRLTVL.

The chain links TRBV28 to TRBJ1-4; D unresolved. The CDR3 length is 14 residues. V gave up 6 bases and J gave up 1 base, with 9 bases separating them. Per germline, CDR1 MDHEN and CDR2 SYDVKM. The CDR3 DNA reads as TGTGCCAGCAGGAACCGGGTAACTAATGAAAAACTGTTTTTT. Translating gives CASRNRVTNEKLFF.

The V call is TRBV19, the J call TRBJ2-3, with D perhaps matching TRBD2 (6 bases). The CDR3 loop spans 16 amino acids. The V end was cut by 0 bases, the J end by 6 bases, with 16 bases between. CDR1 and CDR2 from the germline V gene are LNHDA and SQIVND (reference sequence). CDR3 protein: CASSIDPIGRWDTQYF. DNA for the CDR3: TGTGCCAGTAGTATAGATCCCATCGGGAGATGGGATACGCAGTATTTT.

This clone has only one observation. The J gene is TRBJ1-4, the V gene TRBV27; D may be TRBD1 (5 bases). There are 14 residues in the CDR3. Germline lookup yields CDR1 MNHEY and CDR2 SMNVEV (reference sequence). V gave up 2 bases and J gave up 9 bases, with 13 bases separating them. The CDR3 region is CASSLTGGGQKLFF. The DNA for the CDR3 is TGTGCCAGCAGTTTAACGGGGGGAGGGCAAAAACTGTTTTTT. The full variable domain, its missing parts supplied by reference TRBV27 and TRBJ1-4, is EAQVTQNPRYLITVTGKKLTVTCSQNMNHEYMSWYRQDPGLGLRQIYYSMNVEVTDKGDVPEGYKVSRKEKRNFPLILESPSPNQTSLYFCASSLTGGGQKLFFGSGTQLSVL.

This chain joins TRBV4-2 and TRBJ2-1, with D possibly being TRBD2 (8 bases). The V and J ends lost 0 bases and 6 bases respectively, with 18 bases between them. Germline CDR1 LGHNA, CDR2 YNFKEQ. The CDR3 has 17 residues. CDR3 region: CASSQDRTSYRGNEQFF. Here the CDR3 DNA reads TGTGCCAGCAGCCAAGACAGGACTAGCTACAGGGGCAATGAGCAGTTCTTC.

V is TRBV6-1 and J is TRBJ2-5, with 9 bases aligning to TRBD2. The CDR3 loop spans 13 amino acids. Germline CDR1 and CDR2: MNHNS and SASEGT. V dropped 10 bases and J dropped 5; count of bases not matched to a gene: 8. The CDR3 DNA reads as TGTGCCACCCTCACTAGCGGGCGGGAGACCCAGTACTTC. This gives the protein CATLTSGRETQYF.

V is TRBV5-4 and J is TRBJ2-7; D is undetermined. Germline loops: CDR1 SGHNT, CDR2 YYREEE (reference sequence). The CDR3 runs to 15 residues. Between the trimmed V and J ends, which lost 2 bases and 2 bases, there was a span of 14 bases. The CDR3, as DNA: TGTGCCAGCAGCTTAGGAGCCATCATACCCTACGAGCAGTACTTC. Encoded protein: CASSLGAIIPYEQYF.

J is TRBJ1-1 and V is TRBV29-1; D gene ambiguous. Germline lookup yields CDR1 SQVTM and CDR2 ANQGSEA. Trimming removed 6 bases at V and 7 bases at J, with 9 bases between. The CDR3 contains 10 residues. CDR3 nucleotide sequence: TGCAGCGTCCAAGTGAGTGAAGCTTTCTTT. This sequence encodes CSVQVSEAFF.